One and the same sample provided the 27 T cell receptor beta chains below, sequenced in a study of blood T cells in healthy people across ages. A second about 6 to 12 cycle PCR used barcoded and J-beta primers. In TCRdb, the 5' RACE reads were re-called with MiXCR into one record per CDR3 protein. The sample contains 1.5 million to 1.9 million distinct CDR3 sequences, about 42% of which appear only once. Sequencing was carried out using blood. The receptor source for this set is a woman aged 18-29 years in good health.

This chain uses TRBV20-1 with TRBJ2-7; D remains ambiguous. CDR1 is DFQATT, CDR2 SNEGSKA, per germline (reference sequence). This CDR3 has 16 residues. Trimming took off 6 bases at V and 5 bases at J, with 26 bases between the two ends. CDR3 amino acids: CSASKPIVTLRNEQYF. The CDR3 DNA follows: TGCAGTGCCTCAAAACCCATAGTCACTCTGAGGAACGAGCAGTACTTC.

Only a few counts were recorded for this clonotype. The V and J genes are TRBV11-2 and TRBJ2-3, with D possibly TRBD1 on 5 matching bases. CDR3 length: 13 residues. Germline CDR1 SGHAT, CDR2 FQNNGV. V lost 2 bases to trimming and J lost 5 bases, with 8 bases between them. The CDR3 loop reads CASSLTGKDTQYF. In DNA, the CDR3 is TGTGCCAGCAGCTTAACAGGCAAAGATACGCAGTATTTT. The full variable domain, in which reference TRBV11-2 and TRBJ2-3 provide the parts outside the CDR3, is EAGVAQSPRYKIIEKRQSVAFWCNPISGHATLYWYQQILGQGPKLLIQFQNNGVVDDSQLPKDRFSAERLKGVDSTLKIQPAKLEDSAVYLCASSLTGKDTQYFGPGTRLTVL.

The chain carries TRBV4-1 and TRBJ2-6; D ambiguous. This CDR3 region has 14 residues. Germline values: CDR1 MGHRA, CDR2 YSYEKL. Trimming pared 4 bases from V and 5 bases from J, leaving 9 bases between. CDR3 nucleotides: TGCGCCAGCAGCCCCCTCCTGAGGGCCAACGTCCTGACTTTC. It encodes CASSPLLRANVLTF.

CDR3 nucleotide sequence: TGCAGCGTTGAAACGGGGGACAGTGGCTACGAGCAGTACTTC. Its protein product is CSVETGDSGYEQYF. J is TRBJ2-7 and V is TRBV29-1; D might be TRBD1 (7 bases). Germline V lookup: CDR1 SQVTM, CDR2 ANQGSEA. The germline V and J ends were trimmed by 2 bases and 3 bases, with 14 bases remaining between them. The CDR3 extends over 14 amino acids.

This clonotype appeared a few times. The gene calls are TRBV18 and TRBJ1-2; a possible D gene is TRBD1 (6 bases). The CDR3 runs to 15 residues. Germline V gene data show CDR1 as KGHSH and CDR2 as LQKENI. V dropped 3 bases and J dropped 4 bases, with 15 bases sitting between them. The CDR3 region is CASSPAGAHSYGYTF. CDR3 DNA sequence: TGTGCCAGCTCACCTGCAGGGGCGCACAGCTATGGCTACACCTTC. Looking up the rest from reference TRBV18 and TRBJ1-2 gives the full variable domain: NAGVMQNPRHLVRRRGQEARLRCSPMKGHSHVYWYRQLPEEGLKFMVYLQKENIIDESGMPKERFSAEFPKEGPSILRIQQVVRGDSAAYFCASSPAGAHSYGYTFGSGTRLTVV.

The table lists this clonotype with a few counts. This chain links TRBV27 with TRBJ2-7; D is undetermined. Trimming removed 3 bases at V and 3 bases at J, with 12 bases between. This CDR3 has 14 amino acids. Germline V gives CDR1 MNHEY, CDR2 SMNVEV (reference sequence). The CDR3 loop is CASSLAGRDYEQYF. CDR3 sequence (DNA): TGTGCCAGCAGTTTGGCCGGCCGAGACTACGAGCAGTACTTC.

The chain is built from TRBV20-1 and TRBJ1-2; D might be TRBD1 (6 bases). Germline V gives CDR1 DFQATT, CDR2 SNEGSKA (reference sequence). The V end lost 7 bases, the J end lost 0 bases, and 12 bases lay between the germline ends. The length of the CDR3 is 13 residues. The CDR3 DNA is TGCAGTGAAAGGGACATTTCTAACTATGGCTACACCTTC. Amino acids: CSERDISNYGYTF.

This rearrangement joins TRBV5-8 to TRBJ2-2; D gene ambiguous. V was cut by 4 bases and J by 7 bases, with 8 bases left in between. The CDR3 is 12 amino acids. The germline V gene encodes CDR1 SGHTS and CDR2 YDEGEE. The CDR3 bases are TGTGCCAGCAGCGGGTGGCGCGGGGAGCTGTTTTTT. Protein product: CASSGWRGELFF.

The CDR3 sequence: CASSLREGLETQYF. The CDR3 nucleotides are TGTGCCAGCAGTCTGAGAGAAGGGCTTGAGACCCAGTACTTC. This chain joins TRBV6-2 or TRBV6-3 and TRBJ2-5; D not certain. The CDR3 extends over 14 amino acids. The V gene lost 5 bases and the J gene lost 5 bases, with 15 bases spanning the gap. Germline values: CDR1 MNHEY, CDR2 SVGEGT.

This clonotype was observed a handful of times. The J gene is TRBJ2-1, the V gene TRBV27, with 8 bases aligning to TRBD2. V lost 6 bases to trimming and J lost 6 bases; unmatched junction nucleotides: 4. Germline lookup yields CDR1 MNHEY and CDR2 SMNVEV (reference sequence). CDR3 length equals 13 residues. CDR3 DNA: TGTGCCAGCAGGCGCGGGACTAGCAATGAGCAGTTCTTC. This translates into CASRRGTSNEQFF.

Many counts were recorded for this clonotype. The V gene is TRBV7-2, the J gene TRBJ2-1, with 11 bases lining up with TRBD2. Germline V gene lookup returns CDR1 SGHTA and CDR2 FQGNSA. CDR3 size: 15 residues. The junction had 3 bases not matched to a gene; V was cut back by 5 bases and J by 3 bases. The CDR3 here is CASSETSGIYNEQFF. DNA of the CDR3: TGTGCCAGCAGCGAGACTAGCGGGATCTACAATGAGCAGTTCTTC.

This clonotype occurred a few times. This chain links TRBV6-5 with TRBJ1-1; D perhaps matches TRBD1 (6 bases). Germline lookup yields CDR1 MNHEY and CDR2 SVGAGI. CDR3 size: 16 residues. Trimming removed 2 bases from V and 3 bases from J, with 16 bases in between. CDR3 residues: CASSYGLTSGDTEAFF. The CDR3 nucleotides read TGTGCCAGCAGTTACGGCTTAACCTCAGGGGACACTGAAGCTTTCTTT.

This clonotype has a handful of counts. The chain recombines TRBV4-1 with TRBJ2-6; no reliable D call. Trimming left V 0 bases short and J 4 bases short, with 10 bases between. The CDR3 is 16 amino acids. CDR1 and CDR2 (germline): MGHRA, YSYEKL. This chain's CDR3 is CASSQDLGYGANVLTF. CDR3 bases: TGCGCCAGCAGCCAAGATTTGGGGTACGGGGCCAACGTCCTGACTTTC.

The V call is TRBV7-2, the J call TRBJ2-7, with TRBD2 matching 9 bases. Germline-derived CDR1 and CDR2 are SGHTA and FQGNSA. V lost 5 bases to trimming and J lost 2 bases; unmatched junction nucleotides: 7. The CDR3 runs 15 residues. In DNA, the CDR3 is TGTGCCAGCAGCACCAGCGGGGGGCCCGCCTACGAGCAGTACTTC. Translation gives CASSTSGGPAYEQYF.

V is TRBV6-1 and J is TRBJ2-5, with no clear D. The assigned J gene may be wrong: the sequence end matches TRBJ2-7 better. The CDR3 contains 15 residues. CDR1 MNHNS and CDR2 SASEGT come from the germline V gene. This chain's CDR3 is CASSEVSGPSYEQYF. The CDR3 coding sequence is TGTGCCAGCAGTGAAGTTTCCGGGCCCTCCTACGAGCAGTACTTC.

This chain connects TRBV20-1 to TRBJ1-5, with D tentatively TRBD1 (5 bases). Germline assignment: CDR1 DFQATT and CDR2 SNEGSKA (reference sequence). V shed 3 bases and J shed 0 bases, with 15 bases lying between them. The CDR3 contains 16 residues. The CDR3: CSASLGTKVSNQPQHF. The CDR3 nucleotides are TGCAGTGCTAGCCTTGGGACCAAAGTTAGCAATCAGCCCCAGCATTTT.

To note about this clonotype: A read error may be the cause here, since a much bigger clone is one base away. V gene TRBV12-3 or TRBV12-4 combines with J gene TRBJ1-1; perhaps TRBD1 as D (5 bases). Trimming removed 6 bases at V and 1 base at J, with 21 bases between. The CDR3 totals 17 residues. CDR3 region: CASSRRDGASPNTEAFF. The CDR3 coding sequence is TGTGCCAGCAGCCGACGAGATGGGGCTTCCCCGAACACTGAAGCTTTCTTT.

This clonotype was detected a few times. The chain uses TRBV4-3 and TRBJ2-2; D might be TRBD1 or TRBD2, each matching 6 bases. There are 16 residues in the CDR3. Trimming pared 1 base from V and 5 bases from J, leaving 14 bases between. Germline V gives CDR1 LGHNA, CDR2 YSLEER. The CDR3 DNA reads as TGCGCCAGCAGCCAAGGGAGGGGGGCGCGGACCGGGGAGCTGTTTTTT. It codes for CASSQGRGARTGELFF.

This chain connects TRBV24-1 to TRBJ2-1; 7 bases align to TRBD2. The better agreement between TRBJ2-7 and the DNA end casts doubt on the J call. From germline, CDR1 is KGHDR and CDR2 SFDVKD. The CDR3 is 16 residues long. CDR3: CATSDTRDYTNNEQYF. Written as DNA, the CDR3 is TGTGCCACCAGTGACACCCGGGACTACACGAACAATGAGCAGTACTTC.

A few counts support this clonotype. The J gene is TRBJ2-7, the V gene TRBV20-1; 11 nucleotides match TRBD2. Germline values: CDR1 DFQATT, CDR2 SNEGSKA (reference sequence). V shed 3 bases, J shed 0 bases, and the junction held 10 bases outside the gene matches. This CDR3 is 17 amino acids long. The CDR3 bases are TGCAGTGCTAGTAGTGGGACTAGCGGAATTCCCTCCTACGAGCAGTACTTC. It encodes CSASSGTSGIPSYEQYF.

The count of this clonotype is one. The CDR3 region is CASSPRGGVADTQYF. CDR3 DNA: TGTGCCAGCAGCCCCAGAGGGGGGGTGGCAGATACGCAGTATTTT. V is TRBV6-1 and J is TRBJ2-3; D perhaps matches TRBD2 (7 bases). Per germline, CDR1 MNHNS and CDR2 SASEGT. Between the trimmed V and J ends, which lost 6 bases and 4 bases, there was a span of 17 bases. CDR3 length: 15 residues.

CDR3 loop: CASSPTGRGAETQYF. CDR3 nucleotides: TGTGCCAGCAGTCCAACAGGGAGGGGTGCAGAGACCCAGTACTTC. The chain employs TRBV12-3 or TRBV12-4 and TRBJ2-5; perhaps TRBD2 as D (7 bases). Trimming cost V 5 bases and J 4 bases, with 17 bases left between them. CDR3 length: 15 amino acids.

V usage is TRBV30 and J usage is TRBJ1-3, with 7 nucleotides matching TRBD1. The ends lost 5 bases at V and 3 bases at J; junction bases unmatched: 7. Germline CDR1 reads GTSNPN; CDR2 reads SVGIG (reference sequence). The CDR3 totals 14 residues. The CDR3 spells CAWSGQYLGNTIYF. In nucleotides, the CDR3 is TGTGCCTGGTCGGGACAGTACCTTGGAAACACCATATATTTT.

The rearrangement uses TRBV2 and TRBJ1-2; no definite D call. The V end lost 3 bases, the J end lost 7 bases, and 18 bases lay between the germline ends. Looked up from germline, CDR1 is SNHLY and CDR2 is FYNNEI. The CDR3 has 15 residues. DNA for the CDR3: TGTGCCAGCAGTGAGGAACATACCTTAGCTGTTGGCTACACCTTC. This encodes CASSEEHTLAVGYTF.

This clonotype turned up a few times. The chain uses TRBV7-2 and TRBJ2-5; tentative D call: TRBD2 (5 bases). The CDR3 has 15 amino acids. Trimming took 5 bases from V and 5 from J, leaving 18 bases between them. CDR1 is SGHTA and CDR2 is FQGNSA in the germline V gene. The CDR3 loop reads CASSPIDPTGETQYF. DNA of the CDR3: TGTGCCAGCAGCCCGATAGATCCTACGGGGGAGACCCAGTACTTC.

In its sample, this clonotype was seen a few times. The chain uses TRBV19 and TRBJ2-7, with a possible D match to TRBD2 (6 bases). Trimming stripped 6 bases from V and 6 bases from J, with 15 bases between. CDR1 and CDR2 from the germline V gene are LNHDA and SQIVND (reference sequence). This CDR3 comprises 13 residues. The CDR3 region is CASSPSAWGEQYF. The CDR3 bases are TGTGCCAGTAGCCCTAGCGCGTGGGGCGAGCAGTACTTC.

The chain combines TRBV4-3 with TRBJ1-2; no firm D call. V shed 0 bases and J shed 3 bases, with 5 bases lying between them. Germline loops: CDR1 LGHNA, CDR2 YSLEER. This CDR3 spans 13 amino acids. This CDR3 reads CASSQDQYYGYTF. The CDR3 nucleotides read TGCGCCAGCAGCCAAGACCAGTACTATGGCTACACCTTC.